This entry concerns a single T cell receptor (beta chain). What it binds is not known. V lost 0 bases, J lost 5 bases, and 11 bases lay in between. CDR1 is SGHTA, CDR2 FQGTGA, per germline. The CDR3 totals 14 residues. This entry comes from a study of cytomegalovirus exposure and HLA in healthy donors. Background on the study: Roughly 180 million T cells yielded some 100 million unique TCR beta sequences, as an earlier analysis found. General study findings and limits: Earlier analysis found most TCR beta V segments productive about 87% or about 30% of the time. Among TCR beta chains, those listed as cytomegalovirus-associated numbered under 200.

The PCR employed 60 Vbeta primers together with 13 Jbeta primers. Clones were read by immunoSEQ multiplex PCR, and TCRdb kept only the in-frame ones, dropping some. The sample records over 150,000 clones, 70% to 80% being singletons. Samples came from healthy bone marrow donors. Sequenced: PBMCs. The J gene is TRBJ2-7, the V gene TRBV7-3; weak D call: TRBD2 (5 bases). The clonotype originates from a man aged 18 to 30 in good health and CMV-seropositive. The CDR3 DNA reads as TGTGCCAGCAGCTTAACGAGGGCTAGCAACGAGCAGTACTTC. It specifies CASSLTRASNEQYF.